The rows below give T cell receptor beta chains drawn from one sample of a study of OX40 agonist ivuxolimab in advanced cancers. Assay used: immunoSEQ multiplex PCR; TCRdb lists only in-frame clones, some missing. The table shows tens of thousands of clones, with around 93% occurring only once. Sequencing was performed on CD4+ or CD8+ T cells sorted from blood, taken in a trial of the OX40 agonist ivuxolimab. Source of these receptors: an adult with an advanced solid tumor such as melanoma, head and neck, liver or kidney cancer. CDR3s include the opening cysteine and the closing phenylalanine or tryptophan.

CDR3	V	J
CASSEPDSGETQYF	TRBV7-6	TRBJ2-5
CASSFSLGTGEGEQFF	TRBV27	TRBJ2-1
CASSQGQGFTYEQYF	TRBV5-1	TRBJ2-7
CSVITRTGGSEQYF	TRBV29-1	TRBJ2-7
CASRQAGANTGELFF	TRBV14	TRBJ2-2
CASSQDNGQAFDEQFF	TRBV4-1	TRBJ2-1
CASSEYDPSAGNTIYF	TRBV6-1	TRBJ1-3
CASSHRTSGSYEQYF	TRBV16	TRBJ2-7
CASSTGTSGNEQYF	TRBV19	TRBJ2-7
CASSQEDGRGYEQFF	TRBV14	TRBJ2-1
CASSQDFGSANNYGYTF	TRBV14	TRBJ1-2
CASSQEAGSWYEQYF	TRBV4-3	TRBJ2-7